This T cell receptor (beta chain) was captured in a study of post-analysis software for immune sequencing data. Study context: The cohort encompassed relapsing-remitting, secondary progressive and progressive-relapsing multiple sclerosis disease courses.

A remark on this clonotype: Its antigen is still unknown.

Each TCR beta cDNA library carried unique molecular identifiers. T cells, roughly 0.95 to 10 million of them, yielded 500,000 or so cDNA molecules. TCRdb independently ran MiXCR on the PCR reads; one entry per CDR3 protein. Here the sample spans 600,000 to 750,000 distinct CDR3 sequences, over 45% being singletons. Unmatched junction bases numbered 2, after V lost 2 bases and J lost 2 bases. Germline V gene sequence: CDR1 MNHNS, CDR2 SASEGT. The CDR3 sequence is 15 residues long. Whole-study results and caveats: Strong co-clustering by F measure was seen for same-batch samples. Patients had higher frequencies than controls of five TRBV segments, including TRBV5-6, TRBV5-1 and TRBV20-1. In multiple sclerosis, normalized Chao1 diversity was significantly below that of controls.

The clonotype originates from a girl aged 2 to 9 with multiple sclerosis. Sequencing was done on a sample of blood. This chain uses TRBV6-1 with TRBJ2-3, with TRBD2 identical over 9 bases. For the CDR3, the DNA is TGTGCCAGCAGTGAACGCGGGGGGGCCACAGATACGCAGTATTTT. As protein: CASSERGGATDTQYF.